This entry concerns a single T cell receptor beta chain. Ten or more counts support this clonotype. Its antigen is still unknown. Base quality data are lacking; no much larger clone is found one base away. This entry belongs to a study of Graves' ophthalmopathy and Graves' hyperthyroidism (dated by TCRdb to between 2017 and 2018). Some background on the complete study: A patient counted as having stable hyperthyroidism if there was no progression to ophthalmopathy within 18 months of follow-up. The study used TCR beta repertoire signatures to distinguish Graves' ophthalmopathy from Graves' hyperthyroidism and to predict progression to ophthalmopathy. In total, approximately 130 blood samples were TCR-sequenced: 40 to 45 ophthalmopathy, some 80 hyperthyroidism and approximately 17 hyperthyroidism-to-ophthalmopathy patients. To explore V-J signatures that distinguish ophthalmopathy from hyperthyroidism, a discovery set of about a hundred patients was enrolled, made up of approximately 45 with ophthalmopathy and some 56 with stable hyperthyroidism. An independent validation cohort was composed of around 19 hyperthyroidism patients and about 17 patients who later progressed from hyperthyroidism to ophthalmopathy. In six or seven hyperthyroidism patients, the T-cell repertoires found in thyroid tissue were compared with those found in blood. Following sampling, methimazole starting at 30 mg daily was administered to hyperthyroidism patients, and high-dose intravenous methylprednisolone was administered to ophthalmopathy patients. On the study overall, not on this receptor specifically: Sample size was not statistically predetermined, and group allocation was not concealed from the investigators. Most expanded thyroid clonotypes with a frequency above 0.001 also appeared in blood, which suggests that blood repertoires may reflect the immune response in the thyroid. In validation, the model predicted ophthalmopathy progression with about 70% sensitivity and approximately 72% specificity; roughly eleven predicted patients were CT-confirmed with GO in a median of approximately 6.5 months. In cross-validation, the 13-signature model distinguished ophthalmopathy from stable hyperthyroidism with 85% to 90% sensitivity and around 81% specificity, and in the test set the corresponding values were approximately 80% and 75%.

For repertoire sequencing, TCR beta CDR3 regions were amplified from RNA transcripts. The first round was an RT-PCR using HTBI primers with the Qiagen OneStep RT-PCR kit, and this first round was followed by a second-round multiplex PCR, then size selection and purification. Sequencing of the libraries was carried out on an Illumina HiSeq2000 in paired-end mode with 100 bp reads. The paper's processing steps were these. Reads were processed with SOAPnuke, discarding reads with adapters, uncalled bases, mean Phred below 15, or no exact constant-primer or identifier match. COPE v1.2.5 was used to merge the high-quality paired reads. Each unique nucleotide sequence was defined as a clonotype, and clonotypes were aligned to IMGT TRB V, D and J references with MiTCR v1.1. Only V-J combinations with frequency above 0.0001 were analysed, covering around 99% of repertoires. A TCR clonal expansion and chaos score per V-J combination was defined as the ratio of F50 clonal expansion to chaos observed in the TCRdist matrix. Welch's t-statistics and random forest were used to narrow the features down to around twelve V-J combinations, which were then fed into a naive Bayes classifier. Thyroid-blood repertoire similarity was quantified with the Morisita-Horn index. TCRdb passed the public sequencing reads through fastp at Q25 and MiXCR, retaining productive beta sequences. Records with the same CDR3 protein are collapsed into one entry carrying the most frequent genes and DNA. TCRdb, rather than the study authors, made the V and J calls. This sample holds over a million distinct CDR3 sequences; less than 45% were observed only once. The ten largest clones capture 11% of the sample.

The junction shows trimming of 4 bases on V and 3 bases on J, plus 13 bases between the germline ends. Including the terminal cysteine and phenylalanine, the CDR3 comprises 14 residues. The read is trimmed to its CDR3 DNA, 42 bases read in frame from base 1. CDR1 SEHNR and CDR2 FQNEAQ are derived from the germline V gene (reference sequence). Hyperthyroidism patients were newly diagnosed, with disease duration under 2 months, and aged 18 to 65 years. Anyone with other autoimmune diseases, uncontrolled infections, pregnancy or lactation was excluded from the study. Diagnosis relied on clinical symptoms, serum thyroxine, TRAb, thyroid ultrasound and orbital computed tomography. Total RNA was extracted with Trizol reagent and quality-checked on an Agilent 2100 Bioanalyzer.

The specimen was peripheral blood or thyroid tissue (not recorded which). The chain is assembled from TRBV7-9 and TRBJ2-7; the D region possibly corresponds to TRBD1 (6 bases align). This receptor was taken from an adult man with Graves' hyperthyroidism. CDR3 loop: CASSYRQEGYEQYF. The sequenced DNA: TGTGCCAGCAGCTACCGACAGGAAGGCTACGAGCAGTACTTC.